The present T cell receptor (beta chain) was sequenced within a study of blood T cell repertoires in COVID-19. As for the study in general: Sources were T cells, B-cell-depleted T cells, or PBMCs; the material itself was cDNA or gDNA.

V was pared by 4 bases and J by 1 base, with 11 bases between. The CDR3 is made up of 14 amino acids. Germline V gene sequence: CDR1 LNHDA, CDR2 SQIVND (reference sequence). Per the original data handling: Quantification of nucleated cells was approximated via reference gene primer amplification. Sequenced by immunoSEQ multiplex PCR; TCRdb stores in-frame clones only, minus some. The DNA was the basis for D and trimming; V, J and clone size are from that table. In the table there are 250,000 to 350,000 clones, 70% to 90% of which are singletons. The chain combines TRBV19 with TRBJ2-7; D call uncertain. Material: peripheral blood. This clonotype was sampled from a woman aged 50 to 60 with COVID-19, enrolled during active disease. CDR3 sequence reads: CASSKREKSYEQYF. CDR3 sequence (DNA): TGTGCCAGTAGTAAGAGAGAGAAGTCCTACGAGCAGTACTTC.